The 23 T cell receptor beta chains in this list originate from one sample, sequenced in a study of cytomegalovirus exposure and HLA in healthy donors. Libraries were prepared by immunoSEQ multiplex PCR; TCRdb keeps only in-frame clonotypes and omits some of them. The sample records roughly 82,000 clones, 85% to 95% being singletons. Input material: PBMCs. Receptor source: a man aged 18 to 35 in good health and CMV-seronegative.

V gene TRBV27 combines with J gene TRBJ2-6, with D possibly being TRBD1 (5 bases). The CDR3 length is 18 residues. Trimming took off 7 bases at V and 0 bases at J, with 19 bases between the two ends. CDR1 and CDR2 from the germline V gene are MNHEY and SMNVEV (reference sequence). The CDR3 region is CASTYRRGLSSGANVLTF. For the CDR3, the DNA is TGTGCCAGCACCTATCGAAGGGGCCTAAGCTCTGGGGCCAACGTCCTGACTTTC.

J is TRBJ2-2 and V is TRBV13; 10 bases align to TRBD2. The ends lost 0 bases at V and 4 bases at J; junction bases unmatched: 2. The V gene's germline CDR1 is PRHDT and CDR2 FYEKMQ (reference sequence). The CDR3 spans 16 residues. The CDR3 is CASSLGLAGATGELFF. CDR3 nucleotide sequence: TGTGCCAGCAGCTTAGGTCTAGCGGGAGCCACCGGGGAGCTGTTTTTT.

The rearrangement joins TRBV7-9 to TRBJ1-3; D perhaps matches TRBD1 (5 bases). V was cut by 1 base and J by 2 bases, with 12 bases left in between. The CDR3 extends over 16 amino acids. CDR1 SEHNR and CDR2 FQNEAQ come from the germline V gene (reference sequence). The CDR3 DNA reads TGTGCCAGCAGCTTAGAAGTCCTAGGGGCTGGAAACACCATATATTTT. Amino acid sequence: CASSLEVLGAGNTIYF. The full variable domain, rest sourced from reference TRBV7-9 and TRBJ1-3, is DTGVSQNPRHKITKRGQNVTFRCDPISEHNRLYWYRQTLGQGPEFLTYFQNEAQLEKSRLLSDRFSAERPKGSFSTLEIQRTEQGDSAMYLCASSLEVLGAGNTIYFGEGSWLTVV.

This clone was detected once. The rearrangement links TRBV6-4 to TRBJ2-2; a possible D gene is TRBD1 (6 bases). Trimming left V 3 bases short and J 4 bases short, with 9 bases between. The CDR3 length is 14 residues. From germline, CDR1 is MRHNA and CDR2 SNTAGT. The CDR3 region is CASSEGHGTGELFF. CDR3 nucleotides: TGTGCCAGCAGTGAGGGACATGGCACCGGGGAGCTGTTTTTT.

The rearrangement uses TRBV4-3 and TRBJ2-2, with 7 bases fitting TRBD1. With V trimmed by 2 bases and J by 0 bases, 9 bases remained unmatched. Germline V lookup: CDR1 LGHNA, CDR2 YSLEER. The CDR3 runs to 18 residues. The CDR3 protein is CASSQRGLLNPNTGELFF. The CDR3 DNA follows: TGCGCCAGCAGCCAAAGGGGGCTCCTGAACCCGAACACCGGGGAGCTGTTTTTT.

A few counts support this clone. The chain combines TRBV6-5 with TRBJ2-3; TRBD2 agrees at 11 bases. CDR1 is MNHEY, CDR2 SVGAGI, per germline. The V and J ends lost 4 bases and 3 bases, in that order; junction bases with no gene match: 3. The CDR3 is 15 residues long. CDR3 in DNA: TGTGCCAGCAGTTCATTAGCGGGGGGGACAGATACGCAGTATTTT. Protein: CASSSLAGGTDTQYF.

Worth noting for this clone: Other DNA sequences within the sample encode an identical CDR3. The rearrangement joins TRBV14 to TRBJ2-1; TRBD2 aligns across 7 bases. Germline V gene lookup returns CDR1 SGHDN and CDR2 FVKESK. The V gene end was trimmed by 4 bases and the J gene end by 0 bases; junction bases not matched to a gene: 9. The CDR3 runs 17 residues. The CDR3 reads CASSPSSGAGSYNEQFF. The CDR3 region has the DNA TGTGCCAGCAGCCCCTCCAGCGGGGCGGGCTCCTACAATGAGCAGTTCTTC.

The rearrangement joins TRBV6-6 to TRBJ2-1; no clear D. V dropped 7 bases and J dropped 9 bases, with 13 bases sitting between them. Per germline, CDR1 MNHNY and CDR2 SVGAGI (reference sequence). The CDR3 is 12 residues long. CDR3 residues: CASTLSLSEQFF. The CDR3 nucleotides are TGTGCCAGCACCCTAAGTCTATCTGAGCAGTTCTTC.

The chain carries TRBV6-1 and TRBJ2-5; 11 bases agree with TRBD2. Germline CDR1 MNHNS, CDR2 SASEGT. Germline trimming cut 6 bases from V and 5 bases from J; bases unmatched to any gene: 8. The CDR3 totals 15 residues. For the CDR3, the DNA is TGTGCCAGCAGGACTATAGCGGGGGGGCCGGAGACCCAGTACTTC. This codes for CASRTIAGGPETQYF.

This sequence joins TRBV21-1 and TRBJ2-7; TRBD1 is the table's D call, not checked against the DNA. TRBV21-1 is listed as a pseudogene. The CDR3 length is 14 residues. CDR3: CASSYIGQPYEQYF. The CDR3 nucleotides are TGTGCCAGCAGTTATATCGGACAGCCCTACGAGCAGTACTTC.

The chain uses TRBV27 and TRBJ1-6; D might be TRBD1 (6 bases). CDR1 is MNHEY and CDR2 is SMNVEV in the germline V gene (reference sequence). Trimming removed 4 bases at V and 7 bases at J, with 14 bases between. This CDR3 spans 15 amino acids. In nucleotides, the CDR3 is TGTGCCAGCAGTTCGGACAGAATCTTAAATTCACCCCTCCACTTT. This gives the protein CASSSDRILNSPLHF.

Written as DNA, the CDR3 is TGTGCCAGCAGTCCCGGGACAGGGGACACCGGGGAGCTGTTTTTT. Its translation: CASSPGTGDTGELFF. The chain joins TRBV11-3 to TRBJ2-2; 10 bases line up with TRBD1. The CDR3 loop spans 15 amino acids. Per the germline V gene, CDR1 is SGHNT and CDR2 is YENEEA. The trim removed 6 bases at V and 3 bases at J, leaving 4 bases unmatched.

The chain is built from TRBV10-2 and TRBJ1-1; 9 nucleotides align to TRBD1. Germline V lookup: CDR1 WSHSY, CDR2 SAAADI. V was pared by 8 bases and J by 0 bases, with 10 bases of the junction left unmatched. This CDR3 spans 16 amino acids. CDR3 in amino acids: CASGRTGAPMNTEAFF. Written as DNA, the CDR3 is TGCGCCAGCGGTAGGACAGGGGCGCCCATGAACACTGAAGCTTTCTTT.

The CDR3 loop reads CASSDWQGSYNEQFF. CDR3 DNA: TGCGCCAGCAGTGACTGGCAGGGGTCCTACAATGAGCAGTTCTTC. The J gene is TRBJ2-1, the V gene TRBV10-2; tentatively, D is TRBD1 (6 bases). Trimming took off 3 bases at V and 1 base at J, with 10 bases between the two ends. Germline V CDR1 and CDR2: WSHSY, SAAADI. This CDR3 has 15 amino acids.

This sequence joins TRBV5-1 and TRBJ2-5; TRBD2 is a possible D gene (5 bases). Trimming removed 5 bases from V and 4 bases from J, with 15 bases in between. The CDR3 loop spans 14 amino acids. Germline CDR1 and CDR2: SGHRS and YFSETQ. The DNA of the CDR3 is TGCGCCAGCAGGCTGATGGGAGCCGGAGAGACCCAGTACTTC. Its protein is CASRLMGAGETQYF. Variable domain in full (rest from reference TRBV5-1 and TRBJ2-5): KAGVTQTPRYLIKTRGQQVTLSCSPISGHRSVSWYQQTPGQGLQFLFEYFSETQRNKGNFPGRFSGRQFSNSRSEMNVSTLELGDSALYLCASRLMGAGETQYFGPGTRLLVL.

The V and J genes are TRBV11-2 and TRBJ2-2, with 8 bases matching TRBD2. CDR3 length equals 14 residues. Per the germline V gene, CDR1 is SGHAT and CDR2 is FQNNGV. V shed 5 bases and J 7 bases; nucleotides not matched to a gene: 6. CDR3 region: CASSTPAGGGELFF. CDR3 coding DNA: TGTGCCAGCAGCACTCCTGCGGGGGGCGGGGAGCTGTTTTTT.

The gene calls are TRBV9 and TRBJ1-4, with a tentative D call TRBD1 (6 bases). V lost 3 bases, J lost 7 bases, and 16 bases lay in between. CDR1 is SGDLS, CDR2 YYNGEE, per germline. CDR3 length: 15 amino acids. The CDR3 bases are TGTGCCAGCAGCGGGCTACAGGGTCGTGGTGAAAAACTGTTTTTT. Translation: CASSGLQGRGEKLFF.

The chain's CDR3 is CASSPSIRGTLNTEAFF. As DNA, the CDR3 is TGTGCCAGCAGCCCTTCTATCCGCGGGACGCTGAACACTGAAGCTTTCTTT. The rearrangement links TRBV7-9 to TRBJ1-1, with D possibly being TRBD1 (5 bases). Per germline, CDR1 SEHNR and CDR2 FQNEAQ (reference sequence). V shed 5 bases and J shed 0 bases, with 19 bases lying between them. This CDR3 contains 17 residues.

This clone was detected once. This same CDR3 is encoded by further DNA sequences in the sample. The CDR3 here is CASSVVGGETQYF. Here the CDR3 DNA reads TGTGCCAGCAGCGTAGTTGGAGGAGAGACCCAGTACTTC. The rearrangement uses TRBV9 and TRBJ2-5; tentative D call: TRBD2 (5 bases). The germline gives CDR1 SGDLS, CDR2 YYNGEE. The CDR3 runs to 13 residues. Trimming pared 0 bases from V and 4 bases from J, leaving 7 bases between. The variable domain in full, completed from reference TRBV9 and TRBJ2-5, reads DSGVTQTPKHLITATGQRVTLRCSPRSGDLSVYWYQQSLDQGLQFLIQYYNGEERAKGNILERFSAQQFPDLHSELNLSSLELGDSALYFCASSVVGGETQYFGPGTRLLVL.

The J gene is TRBJ1-2, the V gene TRBV30; D gene unclear. CDR1 is GTSNPN, CDR2 SVGIG, per germline (reference sequence). V lost 0 bases and J 7 bases, leaving 6 bases between the germline ends. The CDR3 has 11 amino acids. CDR3 protein: CAWSVAIGYTF. The CDR3 bases are TGTGCCTGGAGTGTGGCCATTGGCTACACCTTC.

The chain joins TRBV5-1 to TRBJ1-2; TRBD1 is a possible D gene (5 bases). The V and J ends lost 5 bases and 4 bases respectively, with 12 bases between them. Germline CDR1 is SGHRS and CDR2 is YFSETQ. The CDR3 consists of 13 residues. The CDR3 reads CASSTGQTYGYTF. Here the CDR3 DNA reads TGCGCCAGCAGTACTGGACAAACCTATGGCTACACCTTC.

V is TRBV5-4 and J is TRBJ2-5; the D gene is possibly TRBD2 (5 bases). The CDR3 sequence is 13 residues long. Germline V gene data show CDR1 as SGHNT and CDR2 as YYREEE (reference sequence). V was clipped by 2 bases and J by 5 bases, with 10 bases between them. As DNA, the CDR3 is TGTGCCAGCAGCTTTTTAGGAGGCGAGACCCAGTACTTC. As protein: CASSFLGGETQYF.

Remarks on this clone: The junction departs from the called germline gene at one end, perhaps through a read error. V and J are TRBV7-7 and TRBJ2-2; no definite D call. Per the germline V gene, CDR1 is SSHAT and CDR2 is FNYEAQ (reference sequence). The CDR3 contains 15 residues. DNA for the CDR3: TGTGCTAGCAGCCCCGTCAGACAGAACACCGGGGAGCTGTTTTTT. It yields the protein CASSPVRQNTGELFF. Complete variable domain (other parts from reference TRBV7-7 and TRBJ2-2): GAGVSQSPRYKVTKRGQDVTLRCDPISSHATLYWYQQALGQGPEFLTYFNYEAQPDKSGLPSDRFSAERPEGSISTLTIQRTEQRDSAMYRCASSPVRQNTGELFFGEGSRLTVL.